The next 17 T cell receptor beta chains were all read from a single sample in a study of identical twins (dated by TCRdb to 2016 to 2018). Library method: 5' RACE. Sequenced on an Illumina HiSeq 2000. TCRdb reran the public reads through fastp at Q25 and MiXCR, keeping productive beta chains. Rows merge per CDR3 protein into single entries with the most common DNA and genes. The sample records some 1,600,000 distinct CDR3 sequences, about 32% of which are singletons. The top ten clones comprise approximately 0.25% of the sample. The sequenced material came from cord blood. Source of these receptors: a newborn girl in good health.

The rearrangement links TRBV20-1 to TRBJ2-7, with 8 nucleotides matching TRBD2. V shed 2 bases and J 7 bases; nucleotides not matched to a gene: 13. Germline-derived CDR1 and CDR2 are DFQATT and SNEGSKA (reference sequence). The CDR3 covers 15 residues. The CDR3 sequence is CSARPPGLVSNEQYF. DNA of the CDR3: TGCAGTGCTAGACCCCCGGGACTAGTCTCCAATGAGCAGTACTTC.

This clonotype occurred a few times. The chain has TRBV6-6 and TRBJ1-2; 10 bases fit TRBD1. J lost 8 bases, V lost 4 bases, and 13 bases had no gene match. The CDR3 loop spans 16 amino acids. CDR1 and CDR2 (germline): MNHNY, SVGAGI (reference sequence). DNA for the CDR3: TGTGCCAGCAGTTTAACCCCCGGGACAGGGGCTTTCGGCTACACCTTC. Encoded protein: CASSLTPGTGAFGYTF.

The sample holds a few counts of this clonotype. The chain couples TRBV5-1 to TRBJ2-1, with D perhaps being TRBD1 or TRBD2 (5 bases each). Germline V gives CDR1 SGHRS, CDR2 YFSETQ. Trimming stripped 1 base from V and 0 bases from J, with 11 bases between. This CDR3 is built from 16 residues. The CDR3 protein is CASSLMGPSSYNEQFF. For the CDR3, the DNA is TGCGCCAGCAGCTTGATGGGACCGAGCTCCTACAATGAGCAGTTCTTC.

The J gene is TRBJ2-5, the V gene TRBV6-5; the D call may be TRBD1 or TRBD2 (6 bases each). Germline-derived CDR1 and CDR2 are MNHEY and SVGAGI. V lost 1 base to trimming and J lost 11 bases, with 14 bases between them. The CDR3 spans 13 residues. The CDR3 loop reads CASSYFIRGEQYF. In DNA form, the CDR3 reads TGTGCCAGCAGTTACTTTATTAGGGGGGAGCAGTACTTC.

This clonotype was picked up many times. The chain joins TRBV13 to TRBJ2-1; D uncertain. The germline CDR1 and CDR2 sequences are PRHDT and FYEKMQ (reference sequence). Trimming left V 5 bases short and J 7 bases short, with 9 bases between. This CDR3 has 12 residues. This chain's CDR3 is CASSPRANEQFF. In DNA, the CDR3 is TGTGCCAGCAGCCCACGGGCGAATGAGCAGTTCTTC. The variable domain in full, with the rest retrieved from reference TRBV13 and TRBJ2-1, is AAGVIQSPRHLIKEKRETATLKCYPIPRHDTVYWYQQGPGQDPQFLISFYEKMQSDKGSIPDRFSAQQFSDYHSELNMSSLELGDSALYFCASSPRANEQFFGPGTRLTVL.

Comment on this clonotype: A junction end diverges from the germline sequence, so it may reflect a read error. The chain combines TRBV20-1 with TRBJ1-2, with unresolved D. The germline V gene has CDR1 DFQATT and CDR2 SNEGSKA (reference sequence). The length of the CDR3 is 14 residues. This CDR3 is CSASSARANHGYTF. The CDR3 coding sequence is TGCAGTGCTTCCTCAGCAAGGGCTAACCATGGCTACACCTTC.

V is TRBV20-1 and J is TRBJ2-7; 13 bases match TRBD2. The J call may be faulty, since TRBJ2-5 better matches the DNA end. This CDR3 is built from 15 residues. The germline V gene encodes CDR1 DFQATT and CDR2 SNEGSKA (reference sequence). The CDR3 protein is CSAGLAGVLPETQYF. CDR3 bases: TGCAGTGCTGGACTAGCGGGAGTCCTCCCAGAGACCCAGTACTTC.

The gene calls are TRBV20-1 and TRBJ1-6, with 7 bases that match TRBD1. This CDR3 spans 15 amino acids. The germline V gene has CDR1 DFQATT and CDR2 SNEGSKA (reference sequence). Losses at the gene ends were 3 bases for V and 4 bases for J; bases not matched to a gene: 6. CDR3: CSASYRGLYNSPLHF. CDR3 bases: TGCAGTGCTAGTTACAGGGGCCTTTATAATTCACCCCTCCACTTT.

CDR3 nucleotides: TGTGCCATCAAAGCTTCCGGGACCCTAGCGGGAGTGTGGAACAATGAGCAGTTCTTC. It codes for CAIKASGTLAGVWNNEQFF. The genes are TRBV10-3 and TRBJ2-1, with 10 bases matching TRBD2. Trimming at V came to 7 bases and at J to 5 bases, leaving 20 bases not matched to a gene. CDR3 length: 19 residues. Per the germline V gene, CDR1 is ENHRY and CDR2 is SYGVKD.

Worth noting for this clonotype: Mismatch with germline at one junction end may stem from a read error. The CDR3 spells CSARTPAQEAQYF. The CDR3 region has the DNA TGCAGTGCTAGAACCCCTGCCCAAGAGGCCCAGTACTTC. The chain couples TRBV20-1 to TRBJ2-5, with D unresolved. CDR1 DFQATT and CDR2 SNEGSKA come from the germline V gene (reference sequence). The CDR3 consists of 13 residues.

The chain uses TRBV9 and TRBJ2-2; no definite D call. The CDR3 is made up of 16 amino acids. The germline gives CDR1 SGDLS, CDR2 YYNGEE. V lost 4 bases to trimming and J lost 3 bases, with 16 bases between them. In DNA form, the CDR3 reads TGTGCCAGCAGCAACCCCTGGGAACAGTACACCGGGGAGCTGTTTTTT. Translating gives CASSNPWEQYTGELFF.

This clonotype appeared a few times. The rearrangement links TRBV5-1 to TRBJ2-7, with 7 bases aligning to TRBD1. CDR1 is SGHRS and CDR2 is YFSETQ in the germline V gene. V was pared by 4 bases and J by 5 bases, with 9 bases of the junction left unmatched. The CDR3 is made up of 14 amino acids. The CDR3 nucleotides read TGCGCCAGCAGCCAACAGACAGGGACCCACGAGCAGTACTTC. Its protein is CASSQQTGTHEQYF.

The chain carries TRBV3-1 and TRBJ2-1; TRBD2 is a possible D gene (5 bases). The germline V gene has CDR1 LGHDT and CDR2 YNNKEL (reference sequence). This CDR3 has 15 amino acids. Trimming took 4 bases from V and 11 from J, leaving 21 bases between them. CDR3 DNA: TGTGCCAGCAGCCGAATTCCACGGGCCCCGGGAAAGCAGTTCTTC. It is translated as CASSRIPRAPGKQFF.

This clonotype was seen at least ten times. This chain uses TRBV24-1 with TRBJ2-6; D is possibly TRBD1 (5 bases). Germline CDR1 and CDR2: KGHDR and SFDVKD. This CDR3 has 16 residues. V lost 3 bases to trimming and J lost 0 bases, with 8 bases between them. CDR3 sequence: CATSDPQGSGANVLTF. CDR3 bases: TGTGCCACCAGTGATCCTCAGGGCTCTGGGGCCAACGTCCTGACTTTC.

Points on this clonotype: Mismatch with germline at one junction end may stem from a read error. The chain carries TRBV11-2 and TRBJ2-1, with 8 bases aligning to TRBD2. The CDR3 runs to 16 residues. The germline gives CDR1 SGHAT, CDR2 FQNNGV. CDR3 bases: TGTGCCGGCAGCTGGACTAGCCGAGGCTCCTACAATGAGCAGTTCTTC. Translated, it gives CAGSWTSRGSYNEQFF.

Here the CDR3 DNA reads TGTGCCAGCAGTTTGGGTCTACCAGGGACCACTGAAGCTTTCTTT. It yields the protein CASSLGLPGTTEAFF. V and J are TRBV27 and TRBJ1-1, with a tentative D call TRBD1 (5 bases). From germline, CDR1 is MNHEY and CDR2 SMNVEV (reference sequence). CDR3 length: 15 amino acids. Trimming removed 3 bases from V and 4 bases from J, with 15 bases in between.

This clonotype has at least ten counts. The CDR3 DNA reads as TGTGCCAGCAGCAGTGGTTCCTACAATGAGCAGTTCTTC. This gives the protein CASSSGSYNEQFF. The rearrangement joins TRBV28 to TRBJ2-1; D is ambiguous. V lost 6 bases, J lost 1 base, and 7 bases lay in between. Germline CDR1 MDHEN, CDR2 SYDVKM. The CDR3 spans 13 residues.